Listed below are T cell receptor beta chains from one sample, sequenced in a study of cytomegalovirus exposure and HLA in healthy donors. Measured with immunoSEQ multiplex PCR; TCRdb has only the in-frame clones, and not every one. The table shows approximately 190,000 clones, with around 86% occurring only once. Sample: PBMCs. The receptors here all came from a woman aged 18-29 years in good health and CMV-seronegative. The CDR3 runs from the conserved cysteine through the conserved F or W. D genes are given only for firm matches.

j_call d_call v_call cdr3_nt cdr3_aa
TRBJ2-5 TRBD1 TRBV28 TGTGCCAGCAGTTCTCCTGGGACAGTGTACCAAGAGACCCAGTACTTC CASSSPGTVYQETQYF
TRBJ2-7 NA TRBV5-1 TGCGCCAGCACCTTAAGCACAGGTACCTACGAGCAGTACTTC CASTLSTGTYEQYF
TRBJ2-7 NA TRBV27 TGTGCCAGCAGTTTAAAGACTGACTCCTACGAGCAGTACTTC CASSLKTDSYEQYF
TRBJ2-3 TRBD2 TRBV7-8 TGTGCCAGCAGCCCCCACCGCATCACTAGCGGGGGAATCACAGATACGCAGTATTTT CASSPHRITSGGITDTQYF
TRBJ2-1 TRBD2 TRBV5-8 TGTGCCAGCAGCTTGGGATTTGATAGCGGGATCAACAATGAGCAGTTCTTC CASSLGFDSGINNEQFF
TRBJ1-1 TRBD1 TRBV5-1 TGCGCCAGCACTCCGGGACAGGGGAACACTGAAGCTTTCTTT CASTPGQGNTEAFF
TRBJ2-2 NA TRBV7-3 TGTGCCAGCAGCTTATTACAATCCGGGGAGCTGTTTTTT CASSLLQSGELFF
TRBJ2-1 TRBD1 TRBV10-1 TGCGCCAGCAGTGGGGACAGGGGGGGCAATGAGCAGTTCTTC CASSGDRGGNEQFF
TRBJ2-3 NA TRBV19 TGTGCCAGTACCCAGGGATCCCGGAGAACTGCGGATACGCAGTATTTT CASTQGSRRTADTQYF
TRBJ1-5 TRBD1 TRBV6-4 TGTGCCAGCAGTGTCCTGACAGGGTTCGGCAATCAGCCCCAGCATTTT CASSVLTGFGNQPQHF
TRBJ1-2 NA TRBV28 TGTGCCAGCAGTTTCTCAGACTTTCGAGGCGGCTACACCTTC CASSFSDFRGGYTF
TRBJ2-3 NA TRBV7-6 TGTGCCAGCAGCACCGGGCGGAGGGATTCTGCAGATACGCAGTATTTT CASSTGRRDSADTQYF
TRBJ2-7 NA TRBV28 TGTGCCAGCAGGGAGGGGTCTTCCGGCTCCTACGAGCAGTACTTC CASREGSSGSYEQYF
TRBJ2-7 NA TRBV5-1 TGCGCCAGCAGGGGATGGGGAGCCCACGAGCAGTACTTC CASRGWGAHEQYF
TRBJ2-3 TRBD1 TRBV30 TGTGCCTGCCGGACAGGGCGCACAGATACGCAGTATTTT CACRTGRTDTQYF
TRBJ1-1 TRBD1 TRBV10-2 TGCGCCAGCAGGGGGACAGGGGTAATAGGATTCGCGAACACTGAAGCTTTCTTT CASRGTGVIGFANTEAFF
TRBJ1-5 NA TRBV15 TGTGCCACCAGCATTAACAAGGGGTCCCTTATCAGCAATCAGCCCCAGCATTTT CATSINKGSLISNQPQHF